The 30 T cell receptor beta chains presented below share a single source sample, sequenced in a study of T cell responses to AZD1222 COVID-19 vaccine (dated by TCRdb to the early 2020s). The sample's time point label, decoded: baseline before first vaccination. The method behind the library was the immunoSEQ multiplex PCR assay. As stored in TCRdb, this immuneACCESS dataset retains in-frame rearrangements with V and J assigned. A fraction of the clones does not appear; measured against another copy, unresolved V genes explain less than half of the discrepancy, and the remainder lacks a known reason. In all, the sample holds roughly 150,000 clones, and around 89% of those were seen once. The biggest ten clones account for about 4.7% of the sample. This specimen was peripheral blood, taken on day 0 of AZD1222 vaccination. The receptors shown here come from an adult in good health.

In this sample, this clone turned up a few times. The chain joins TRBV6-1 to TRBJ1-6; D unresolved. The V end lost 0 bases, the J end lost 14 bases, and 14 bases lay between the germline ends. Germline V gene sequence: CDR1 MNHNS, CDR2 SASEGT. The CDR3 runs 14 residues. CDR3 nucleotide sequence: TGTGCCAGCAGTGAAGCGCGCACTCTTGGGGCCCTCCACTTT. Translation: CASSEARTLGALHF.

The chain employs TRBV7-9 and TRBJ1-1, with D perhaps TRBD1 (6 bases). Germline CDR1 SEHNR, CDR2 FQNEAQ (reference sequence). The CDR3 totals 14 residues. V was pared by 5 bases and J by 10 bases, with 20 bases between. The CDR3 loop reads CASSLSGGARGAFF. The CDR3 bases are TGTGCCAGCAGCCTTTCCGGGGGGGCTAGGGGAGCTTTCTTT.

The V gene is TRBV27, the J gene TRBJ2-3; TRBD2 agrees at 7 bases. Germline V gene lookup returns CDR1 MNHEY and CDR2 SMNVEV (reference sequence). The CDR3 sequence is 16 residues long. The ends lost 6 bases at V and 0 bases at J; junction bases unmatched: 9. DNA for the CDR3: TGTGCCAGCAGGCAATCTAGCGGATATAGCACAGATACGCAGTATTTT. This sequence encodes CASRQSSGYSTDTQYF.

DNA for the CDR3: TGCGCCAGCAGTGAGAGGGGCACCACTGAAGCTTTCTTT. This gives the protein CASSERGTTEAFF. The rearrangement uses TRBV10-2 and TRBJ1-1, with D perhaps matching TRBD1 (5 bases). CDR3 length: 13 amino acids. Germline V gene data show CDR1 as WSHSY and CDR2 as SAAADI. The germline V and J ends were trimmed by 2 bases and 4 bases, with 8 bases remaining between them.

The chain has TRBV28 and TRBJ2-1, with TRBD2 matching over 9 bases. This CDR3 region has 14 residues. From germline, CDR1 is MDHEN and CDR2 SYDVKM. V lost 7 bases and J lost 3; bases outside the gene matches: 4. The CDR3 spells CASTRSGGYNEQFF. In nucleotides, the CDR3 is TGTGCCAGCACTCGTAGCGGGGGCTACAATGAGCAGTTCTTC. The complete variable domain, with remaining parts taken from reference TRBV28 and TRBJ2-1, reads DVKVTQSSRYLVKRTGEKVFLECVQDMDHENMFWYRQDPGLGLRLIYFSYDVKMKEKGDIPEGYSVSREKKERFSLILESASTNQTSMYLCASTRSGGYNEQFFGPGTRLTVL.

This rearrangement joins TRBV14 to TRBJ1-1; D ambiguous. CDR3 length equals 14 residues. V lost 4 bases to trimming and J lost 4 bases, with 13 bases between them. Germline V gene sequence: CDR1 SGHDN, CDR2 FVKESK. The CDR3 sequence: CASSRAIWGTEAFF. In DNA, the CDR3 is TGTGCCAGCAGCCGTGCGATTTGGGGCACTGAAGCTTTCTTT.

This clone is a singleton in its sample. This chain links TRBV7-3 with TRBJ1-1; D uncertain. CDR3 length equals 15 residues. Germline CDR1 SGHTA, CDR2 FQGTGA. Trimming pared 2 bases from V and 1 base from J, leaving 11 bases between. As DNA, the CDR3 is TGTGCCAGCAGCTTATCGGCAGGCCAGAACACTGAAGCTTTCTTT. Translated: CASSLSAGQNTEAFF.

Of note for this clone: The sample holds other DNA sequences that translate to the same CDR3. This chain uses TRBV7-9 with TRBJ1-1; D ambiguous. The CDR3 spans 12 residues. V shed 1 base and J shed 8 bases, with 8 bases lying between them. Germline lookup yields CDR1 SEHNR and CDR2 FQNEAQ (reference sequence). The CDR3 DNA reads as TGTGCCAGCAGCTTAGTGGACCGGGAAGCTTTCTTT. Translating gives CASSLVDREAFF.

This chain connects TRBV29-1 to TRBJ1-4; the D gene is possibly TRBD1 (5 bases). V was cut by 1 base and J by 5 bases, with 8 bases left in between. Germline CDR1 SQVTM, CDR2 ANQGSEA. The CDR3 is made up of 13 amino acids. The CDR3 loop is CSVEGGKNEKLFF. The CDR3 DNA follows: TGCAGCGTTGAAGGGGGGAAGAATGAAAAACTGTTTTTT.

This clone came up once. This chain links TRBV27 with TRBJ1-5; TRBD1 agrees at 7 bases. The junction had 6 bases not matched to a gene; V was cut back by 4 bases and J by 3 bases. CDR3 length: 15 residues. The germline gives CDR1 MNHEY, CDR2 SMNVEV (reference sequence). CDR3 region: CASSYQGGTNQPQHF. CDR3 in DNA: TGTGCCAGCAGTTACCAGGGGGGGACCAATCAGCCCCAGCATTTT.

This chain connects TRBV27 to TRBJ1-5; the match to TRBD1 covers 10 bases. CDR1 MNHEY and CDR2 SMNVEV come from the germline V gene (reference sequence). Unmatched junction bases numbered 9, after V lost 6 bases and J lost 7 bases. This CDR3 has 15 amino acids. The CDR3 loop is CASRKDRGPGQPQHF. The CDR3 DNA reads TGTGCCAGCAGGAAAGACAGGGGGCCGGGGCAGCCCCAGCATTTT.

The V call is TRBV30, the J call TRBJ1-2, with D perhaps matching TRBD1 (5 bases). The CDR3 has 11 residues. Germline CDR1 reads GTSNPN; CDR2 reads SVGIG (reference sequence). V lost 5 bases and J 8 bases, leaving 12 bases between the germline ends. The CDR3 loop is CAWRGAEGYTF. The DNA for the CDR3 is TGTGCCTGGCGAGGGGCGGAGGGCTACACCTTC. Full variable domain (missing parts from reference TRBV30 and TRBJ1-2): SQTIHQWPATLVQPVGSPLSLECTVEGTSNPNLYWYRQAAGRGLQLLFYSVGIGQISSEVPQNLSASRPQDRQFILSSKKLLLSDSGFYLCAWRGAEGYTFGSGTRLTVV.

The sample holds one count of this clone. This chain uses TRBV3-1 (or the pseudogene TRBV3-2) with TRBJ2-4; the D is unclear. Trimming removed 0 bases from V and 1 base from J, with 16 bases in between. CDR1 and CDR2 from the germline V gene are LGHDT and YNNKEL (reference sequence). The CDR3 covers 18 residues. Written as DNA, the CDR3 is TGTGCCAGCAGCCAAGATTATCTCCCAGCGAAGGCCAAAAACATTCAGTACTTC. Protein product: CASSQDYLPAKAKNIQYF.

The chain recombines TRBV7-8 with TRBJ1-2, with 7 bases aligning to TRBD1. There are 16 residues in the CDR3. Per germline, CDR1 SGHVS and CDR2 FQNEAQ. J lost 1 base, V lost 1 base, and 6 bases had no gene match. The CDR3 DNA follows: TGTGCCAGCAGCTTAGGACGTAGGGGGCGTAACTATGGCTACACCTTC. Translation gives CASSLGRRGRNYGYTF.

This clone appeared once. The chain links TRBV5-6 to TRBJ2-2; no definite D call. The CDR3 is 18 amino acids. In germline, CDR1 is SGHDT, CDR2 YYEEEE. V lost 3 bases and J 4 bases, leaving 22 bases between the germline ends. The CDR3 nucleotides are TGTGCCAGCAGCTCGTTTTGGTCCCTGGGAACGACCACCGGGGAGCTGTTTTTT. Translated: CASSSFWSLGTTTGELFF.

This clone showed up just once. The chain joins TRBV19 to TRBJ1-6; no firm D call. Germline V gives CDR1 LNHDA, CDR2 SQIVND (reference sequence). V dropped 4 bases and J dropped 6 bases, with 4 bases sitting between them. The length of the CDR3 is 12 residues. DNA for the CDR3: TGTGCCAGTAGTAGGGGTAATTCACCCCTCCACTTT. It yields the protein CASSRGNSPLHF.

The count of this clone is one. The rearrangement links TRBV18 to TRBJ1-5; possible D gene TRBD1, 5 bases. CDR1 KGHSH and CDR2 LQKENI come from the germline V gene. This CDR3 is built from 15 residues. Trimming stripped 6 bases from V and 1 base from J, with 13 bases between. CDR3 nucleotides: TGTGCCAGCTCGCTCCAGGGTGGAAGCAATCAGCCCCAGCATTTT. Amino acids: CASSLQGGSNQPQHF.

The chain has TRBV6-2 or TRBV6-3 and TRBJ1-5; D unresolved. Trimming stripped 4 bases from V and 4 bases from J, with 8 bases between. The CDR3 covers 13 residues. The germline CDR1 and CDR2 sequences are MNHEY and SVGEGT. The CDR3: CASSSARNQPQHF. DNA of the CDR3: TGTGCCAGCAGTTCCGCTAGGAATCAGCCCCAGCATTTT.

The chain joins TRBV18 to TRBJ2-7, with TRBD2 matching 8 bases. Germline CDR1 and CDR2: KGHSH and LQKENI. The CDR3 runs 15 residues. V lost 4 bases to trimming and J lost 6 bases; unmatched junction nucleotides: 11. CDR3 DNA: TGTGCCAGCTCACGGTTACAGCGGGAGCCCTCCGAGCAGTACTTC. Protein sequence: CASSRLQREPSEQYF.

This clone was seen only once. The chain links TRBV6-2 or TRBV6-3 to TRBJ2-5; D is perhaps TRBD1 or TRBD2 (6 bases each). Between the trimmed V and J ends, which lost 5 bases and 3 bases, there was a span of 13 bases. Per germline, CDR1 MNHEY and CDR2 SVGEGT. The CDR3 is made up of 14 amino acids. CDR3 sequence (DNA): TGTGCCAGCAGTGTAGCCGGGGGCAAAGAGACCCAGTACTTC. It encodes CASSVAGGKETQYF.

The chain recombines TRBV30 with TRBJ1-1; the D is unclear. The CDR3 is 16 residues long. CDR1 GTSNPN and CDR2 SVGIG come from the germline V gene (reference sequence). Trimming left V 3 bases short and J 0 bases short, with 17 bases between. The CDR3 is CAWSPMGQGMNTEAFF. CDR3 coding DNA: TGTGCCTGGAGCCCTATGGGCCAAGGCATGAACACTGAAGCTTTCTTT.

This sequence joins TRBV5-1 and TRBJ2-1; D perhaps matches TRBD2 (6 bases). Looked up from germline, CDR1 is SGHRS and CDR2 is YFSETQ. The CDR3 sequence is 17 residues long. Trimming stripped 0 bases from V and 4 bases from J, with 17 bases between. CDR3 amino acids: CASSLAGLANGYNEQFF. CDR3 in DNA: TGCGCCAGCAGCTTGGCAGGTCTAGCGAACGGTTACAATGAGCAGTTCTTC.

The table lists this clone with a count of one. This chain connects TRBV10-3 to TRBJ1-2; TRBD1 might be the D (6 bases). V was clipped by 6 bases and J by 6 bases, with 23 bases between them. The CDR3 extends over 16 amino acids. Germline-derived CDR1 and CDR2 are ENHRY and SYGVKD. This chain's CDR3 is CAISDRLQGGNNGYTF. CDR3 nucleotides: TGTGCCATCAGCGATAGGCTACAGGGTGGGAATAATGGCTACACCTTC.

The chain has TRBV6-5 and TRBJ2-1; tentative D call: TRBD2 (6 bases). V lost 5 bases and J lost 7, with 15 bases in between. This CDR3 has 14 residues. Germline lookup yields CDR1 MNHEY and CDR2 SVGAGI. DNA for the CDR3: TGTGCCAGCAGTCCGCGGGACGCAAAAAATGAGCAGTTCTTC. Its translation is CASSPRDAKNEQFF.

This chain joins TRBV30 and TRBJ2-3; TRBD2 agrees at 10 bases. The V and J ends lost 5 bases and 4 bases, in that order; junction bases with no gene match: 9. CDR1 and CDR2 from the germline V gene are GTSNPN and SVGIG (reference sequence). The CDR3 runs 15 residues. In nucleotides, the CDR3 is TGTGCCTGGGCGTCTAGCGGGAGAAGAGCAGATACGCAGTATTTT. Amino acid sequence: CAWASSGRRADTQYF.

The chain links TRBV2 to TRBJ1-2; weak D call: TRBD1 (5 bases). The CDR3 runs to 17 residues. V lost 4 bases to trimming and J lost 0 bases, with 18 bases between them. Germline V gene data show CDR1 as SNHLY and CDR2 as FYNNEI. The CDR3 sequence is CASSGSWGDSANYGYTF. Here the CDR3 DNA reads TGTGCCAGCAGTGGATCATGGGGGGACTCAGCTAACTATGGCTACACCTTC.

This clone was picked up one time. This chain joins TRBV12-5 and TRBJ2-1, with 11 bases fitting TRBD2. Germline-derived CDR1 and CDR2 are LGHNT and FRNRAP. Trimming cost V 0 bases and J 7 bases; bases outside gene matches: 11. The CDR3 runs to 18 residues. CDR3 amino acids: CASGLVKLAGGPSNEQFF. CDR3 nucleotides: TGTGCTAGTGGTTTGGTAAAGTTAGCGGGAGGGCCATCGAATGAGCAGTTCTTC. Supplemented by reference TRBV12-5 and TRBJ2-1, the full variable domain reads DARVTQTPRHKVTEMGQEVTMRCQPILGHNTVFWYRQTMMQGLELLAYFRNRAPLDDSGMPKDRFSAEMPDATLATLKIQPSEPRDSAVYFCASGLVKLAGGPSNEQFFGPGTRLTVL.

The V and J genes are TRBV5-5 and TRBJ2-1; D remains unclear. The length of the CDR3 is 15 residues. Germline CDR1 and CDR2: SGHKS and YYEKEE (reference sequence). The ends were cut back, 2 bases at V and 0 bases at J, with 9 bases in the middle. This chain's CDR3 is CASSFAPFSYNEQFF. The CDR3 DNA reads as TGTGCCAGCAGCTTTGCCCCTTTCTCCTACAATGAGCAGTTCTTC.

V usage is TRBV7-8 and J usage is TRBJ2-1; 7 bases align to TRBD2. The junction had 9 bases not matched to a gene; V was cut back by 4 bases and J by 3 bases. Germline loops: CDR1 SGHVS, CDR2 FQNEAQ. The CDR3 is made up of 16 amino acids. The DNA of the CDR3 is TGTGCCAGCAGCTCTAAGCGGGGCGGGGTCTACAATGAGCAGTTCTTC. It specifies CASSSKRGGVYNEQFF.

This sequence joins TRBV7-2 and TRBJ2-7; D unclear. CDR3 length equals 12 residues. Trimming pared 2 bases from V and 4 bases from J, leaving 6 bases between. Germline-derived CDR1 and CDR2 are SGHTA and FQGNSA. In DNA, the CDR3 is TGTGCCAGCAGCTTATTCGAGTACGAGCAGTACTTC. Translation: CASSLFEYEQYF.